The 10 T cell receptor beta chains below come from one sample, sequenced in a study of radiation and T cells in renal cell carcinoma. The sample's time point: blood 4 weeks post-SBRT, at nephrectomy. Regarding treatment: 15 Gy SBRT to primary tumor, nephrectomy 4 weeks later. TCRdb's table, derived via immunoSEQ multiplex PCR, lists solely in-frame clones and lacks some. Here the sample spans approximately 40,000 clones, roughly 82% being singletons. This specimen was blood, taken from a patient whose treatment included radiotherapy and nephrectomy. The receptors were sampled from a woman in her 70s with renal cell carcinoma.

This chain uses TRBV6-4 with TRBJ1-2; TRBD1 might be the D (6 bases). The germline CDR1 and CDR2 sequences are MRHNA and SNTAGT. CDR3 size: 13 residues. V was clipped by 3 bases and J by 4 bases, with 9 bases between them. The DNA of the CDR3 is TGTGCCAGCAGTGATGGGGGCGGCTATGGCTACACCTTC. Translating gives CASSDGGGYGYTF.

The rearrangement joins TRBV29-1 to TRBJ2-1; unclear D gene. This CDR3 region has 11 residues. The germline gives CDR1 SQVTM, CDR2 ANQGSEA. Trimming took off 3 bases at V and 4 bases at J, with 4 bases between the two ends. In nucleotides, the CDR3 is TGCAGCGTTGACCTTTACAATGAGCAGTTCTTC. It yields the protein CSVDLYNEQFF.

The rearrangement links TRBV9 to TRBJ2-2; TRBD1 matches 8 bases. The CDR3 totals 14 residues. In germline, CDR1 is SGDLS, CDR2 YYNGEE. V was clipped by 1 base and J by 6 bases; unmatched bases: 2. The CDR3 protein is CASSVQGAAGELFF. In DNA form, the CDR3 reads TGTGCCAGCAGCGTACAGGGGGCCGCCGGGGAGCTGTTTTTT.

The rearrangement uses TRBV5-6 and TRBJ2-2; perhaps TRBD1 as D (6 bases). Between the trimmed V and J ends, which lost 1 base and 7 bases, there was a span of 14 bases. This CDR3 has 15 amino acids. Germline lookup yields CDR1 SGHDT and CDR2 YYEEEE. DNA of the CDR3: TGTGCCAGCAGCTTGCAAGGGGGTTCGGGCGGGGAGCTGTTTTTT. The encoded protein is CASSLQGGSGGELFF.

Here the CDR3 reads CASSLAEGGQPQHF. As DNA, the CDR3 is TGCGCCAGCAGCTTGGCAGAAGGTGGTCAGCCCCAGCATTTT. The rearrangement joins TRBV5-1 to TRBJ1-5, with D uncertain. CDR3 length: 14 residues. Germline V gene sequence: CDR1 SGHRS, CDR2 YFSETQ. Trimming removed 0 bases from V and 6 bases from J, with 10 bases in between.

This sequence joins TRBV4-2 and TRBJ1-5, with 11 bases that match TRBD1. The CDR3 runs 17 residues. V was clipped by 4 bases and J by 2 bases; unmatched bases: 7. The germline gives CDR1 LGHNA, CDR2 YNFKEQ. CDR3 bases: TGTGCCAGCAGCCCTGGACAGGGGGCAGTTGGCAATCAGCCCCAGCATTTT. It specifies CASSPGQGAVGNQPQHF.

This clone has only a few counts. This sequence joins TRBV18 and TRBJ1-3; D not certain. Trimming cost V 4 bases and J 1 base, with 11 bases left between them. Per the germline V gene, CDR1 is KGHSH and CDR2 is LQKENI. This CDR3 contains 15 residues. The CDR3 here is CASSLRTVSGNTIYF. The CDR3 DNA follows: TGTGCCAGCTCACTACGGACGGTTTCTGGAAACACCATATATTTT.

V is TRBV7-3 and J is TRBJ1-6; no definite D call. The V gene lost 5 bases and the J gene lost 6 bases, with 11 bases spanning the gap. Germline V gene lookup returns CDR1 SGHTA and CDR2 FQGTGA. This CDR3 comprises 14 residues. CDR3 in DNA: TGTGCCAGCAGCCGCGGATCGAGTAATTCACCCCTCCACTTT. This codes for CASSRGSSNSPLHF.

The J gene is TRBJ2-7, the V gene TRBV6-1, with D possibly TRBD1 on 6 matching bases. With 8 bases removed from V and 0 bases from J, the gap between germline ends came to 11 bases. From germline, CDR1 is MNHNS and CDR2 SASEGT. The CDR3 spans 13 residues. The CDR3 region is CASHRASSYEQYF. The CDR3 bases are TGTGCCAGCCACAGGGCCAGCTCCTACGAGCAGTACTTC.

This chain uses TRBV10-2 with TRBJ2-5, with 7 bases aligning to TRBD1. The CDR3 sequence is 14 residues long. Trimming at V came to 3 bases and at J to 2 bases, leaving 3 bases not matched to a gene. Germline V gene lookup returns CDR1 WSHSY and CDR2 SAAADI. The CDR3 here is CASSDGTAQETQYF. The DNA for the CDR3 is TGCGCCAGCAGTGATGGGACAGCACAAGAGACCCAGTACTTC.